The next 5 T cell receptor beta chains were all read from a single sample in a study of a mutant IDH1 vaccine in newly diagnosed glioma. The sample's time point: baseline, week 1 (first vaccination visit). Specified treatment: pre-vaccination baseline after standard-of-care therapy. Profiling relied on immunoSEQ multiplex PCR, and the TCRdb table lists in-frame clones only, not all of them. This sample yields approximately 92,000 clones, of which 83% are seen a single time; 7.4% belongs to the top ten. The source was PBMCs, collected from a glioma patient treated with radiotherapy, temozolomide or both. All receptors come from a woman aged 45-65 years with glioma.

This clone was picked up one time. The chain links TRBV7-9 to TRBJ2-2; the D gene could be TRBD1 or TRBD2 (5 bases each). The CDR3 loop spans 14 amino acids. V was cut by 8 bases and J by 2 bases, with 12 bases left in between. From germline, CDR1 is SEHNR and CDR2 FQNEAQ (reference sequence). CDR3 bases: TGTGCCAGCCGACCGGGGCCAAACACCGGGGAGCTGTTTTTT. This sequence encodes CASRPGPNTGELFF.

This chain links TRBV19 with TRBJ1-2; D remains ambiguous. V was trimmed by 3 bases and J by 5 bases, leaving 7 bases between them. CDR1 is LNHDA, CDR2 SQIVND, per germline (reference sequence). The CDR3 has 12 amino acids. In DNA, the CDR3 is TGTGCCAGTAGTATGTCAGAATATGGCTACACCTTC. As protein: CASSMSEYGYTF.

This clone occurred a few times. V gene TRBV28 combines with J gene TRBJ1-5; no clear D. Looked up from germline, CDR1 is MDHEN and CDR2 is SYDVKM. V dropped 4 bases and J dropped 11 bases, with 9 bases sitting between them. The CDR3 consists of 11 residues. CDR3 DNA sequence: TGTGCCAGCAGTTCTGGGTTGACCCAGCATTTT. Protein sequence: CASSSGLTQHF.

This chain joins TRBV2 and TRBJ2-5, with D possibly being TRBD2 (7 bases). Trimming removed 0 bases from V and 5 bases from J, with 16 bases in between. Germline loops: CDR1 SNHLY, CDR2 FYNNEI. The CDR3 totals 16 residues. The CDR3 loop is CASSEAGGPNGETQYF. For the CDR3, the DNA is TGTGCCAGCAGTGAAGCGGGGGGGCCGAATGGTGAGACCCAGTACTTC.

The chain joins TRBV5-4 to TRBJ2-7; 13 bases line up with TRBD2. Germline CDR1 SGHNT, CDR2 YYREEE (reference sequence). This CDR3 region has 15 residues. The V gene end was trimmed by 4 bases and the J gene end by 3 bases; junction bases not matched to a gene: 4. The CDR3 sequence is CASSLGTSGDYEQYF. The CDR3 DNA follows: TGTGCCAGCAGCCTGGGGACTAGCGGGGACTACGAGCAGTACTTC. The variable domain in full, completed from reference TRBV5-4 and TRBJ2-7, reads ETGVTQSPTHLIKTRGQQVTLRCSSQSGHNTVSWYQQALGQGPQFIFQYYREEENGRGNFPPRFSGLQFPNYSSELNVNALELDDSALYLCASSLGTSGDYEQYFGPGTRLTVT.